Each of the 29 T cell receptor beta chains below was sequenced from the same sample in a study of T cells in Graves' hyperthyroidism and ophthalmopathy (dated by TCRdb to between 2018 and 2021). The library was built by means of multiplex PCR. Sequenced using an Illumina HiSeq 2000. The TCR beta CDR3 regions were amplified from RNA transcripts. The TCR CDR3 was subjected to a first round of RT-PCR using the HTBI primer set and the Qiagen OneStep RT-PCR kit. TCRdb cleaned the public reads at Q25 with fastp, built clones with MiXCR and kept in-frame beta chains. Rows with one shared CDR3 protein collapse into an entry with the most common genes and DNA. The sample table holds around 420,000 distinct CDR3 sequences, of which approximately 14% were seen once. The biggest ten clones account for 7.5% to 9% of the sample. Sequencing was carried out using blood. Receptor source: a woman aged 18-30 years with Graves' hyperthyroidism.

Ten or more counts support this clonotype. The rearrangement links TRBV12-3 or TRBV12-4 to TRBJ2-1; perhaps TRBD2 as D (6 bases). Trimming stripped 2 bases from V and 5 bases from J, with 22 bases between. The CDR3 runs 18 residues. Here the CDR3 DNA reads TGTGCCAGCAGTTTACCGCTGGGGTTAGCGGACCCTCACAATGAGCAGTTCTTC. It specifies CASSLPLGLADPHNEQFF.

This clonotype has ten or more counts. This chain uses TRBV6-1 with TRBJ2-3; perhaps TRBD2 as D (7 bases). The CDR3 totals 14 residues. Germline CDR1 and CDR2: MNHNS and SASEGT. V dropped 6 bases and J dropped 8 bases, with 18 bases sitting between them. Here the CDR3 reads CASSGDGGPSTQYF. The DNA of the CDR3 is TGTGCCAGCAGCGGGGACGGGGGGCCGAGTACGCAGTATTTT.

Turning to this clonotype: One end of the junction varies from germline; a read error may be responsible. The chain employs TRBV29-1 and TRBJ2-2; 7 bases match TRBD1. CDR3 size: 15 residues. CDR1 SQVTM and CDR2 ANQGSEA come from the germline V gene. CDR3 sequence: CSVDPGTDPTGEPFF. The CDR3, as DNA: TGCAGCGTCGACCCCGGGACAGATCCCACCGGGGAGCCGTTTTTT.

The chain combines TRBV4-1 with TRBJ2-3; TRBD2 agrees at 7 bases. CDR1 is MGHRA and CDR2 is YSYEKL in the germline V gene. The trim removed 4 bases at V and 6 bases at J, leaving 7 bases unmatched. The CDR3 is 14 amino acids. For the CDR3, the DNA is TGCGCCAGCAGCCGCCCGGGGGGTCGGGATACGCAGTATTTT. Protein product: CASSRPGGRDTQYF.

This clonotype was recorded many times. The rearrangement uses TRBV20-1 and TRBJ2-5, with 10 bases lining up with TRBD1. Germline trimming cut 2 bases from V and 2 bases from J; bases unmatched to any gene: 5. The CDR3 is 15 residues long. Germline V gene data show CDR1 as DFQATT and CDR2 as SNEGSKA (reference sequence). This CDR3 is CSARSWDRGQETQYF. The DNA of the CDR3 is TGCAGTGCTAGAAGCTGGGACAGGGGACAAGAGACCCAGTACTTC.

This clonotype was recorded at least ten times. The V and J genes are TRBV12-3 or TRBV12-4 and TRBJ1-2, with D unresolved. The CDR3 is 13 residues long. V lost 3 bases and J 4 bases, leaving 9 bases between the germline ends. CDR3 protein: CASSFTESYGYTF. The CDR3 DNA sequence: TGTGCCAGCAGTTTCACAGAGAGCTATGGCTACACCTTC.

This clonotype was detected only a few times. This chain connects TRBV20-1 to TRBJ1-2; a weak D match, TRBD1 (5 bases). Trimming removed 3 bases at V and 3 bases at J, with 17 bases between. The CDR3 has 15 amino acids. CDR1 and CDR2 (germline): DFQATT, SNEGSKA (reference sequence). CDR3 in amino acids: CSARARTGPHYGYTF. In DNA, the CDR3 is TGCAGTGCTAGGGCCCGGACGGGACCACACTATGGCTACACCTTC.

This clonotype was counted ten times or more. The chain joins TRBV5-5 to TRBJ1-5, with 7 bases matching TRBD1. The CDR3 loop spans 14 amino acids. V was clipped by 4 bases and J by 9 bases; unmatched bases: 10. Germline V CDR1 and CDR2: SGHKS, YYEKEE (reference sequence). The DNA for the CDR3 is TGTGCCAGCAGCGATACGACAGGGACGGGGCCCCAGCATTTT. Translation: CASSDTTGTGPQHF.

The V gene is TRBV11-2, the J gene TRBJ2-2; D uncertain. V was cut by 3 bases and J by 4 bases, with 6 bases left in between. The CDR3 is 13 residues long. CDR1 and CDR2 (germline): SGHAT, FQNNGV. CDR3 DNA: TGTGCCAGCAGCTTCATCGGCACCGGGGAGCTGTTTTTT. Protein product: CASSFIGTGELFF. Full variable domain (remainder filled in from reference TRBV11-2 and TRBJ2-2): EAGVAQSPRYKIIEKRQSVAFWCNPISGHATLYWYQQILGQGPKLLIQFQNNGVVDDSQLPKDRFSAERLKGVDSTLKIQPAKLEDSAVYLCASSFIGTGELFFGEGSRLTVL.

This clonotype was seen only a few times. It may be a read error: a sequence one base away is much more abundant. This chain connects TRBV12-5 to TRBJ1-2; unclear D gene. CDR1 and CDR2 from the germline V gene are LGHNT and FRNRAP. The CDR3 consists of 11 residues. Trimming took off 8 bases at V and 6 bases at J, with 10 bases between the two ends. This CDR3 is CASNMNHGYTF. CDR3 in DNA: TGTGCTAGTAACATGAACCATGGCTACACCTTC.

This clonotype was counted ten times or more. The V gene is TRBV7-9, the J gene TRBJ2-1; 14 nucleotides align to TRBD2. V gave up 3 bases and J gave up 7 bases; unmatched junction bases: 8. The CDR3 is made up of 17 amino acids. CDR1 is SEHNR and CDR2 is FQNEAQ in the germline V gene (reference sequence). The CDR3 spells CASSFRLAGGPRNEQFF. The CDR3 DNA reads TGTGCCAGCAGCTTTCGACTAGCGGGAGGGCCGCGGAATGAGCAGTTCTTC.

This CDR3 is CAIRPGQPALDTIYF. CDR3 sequence (DNA): TGTGCCATCAGGCCGGGACAGCCGGCTTTGGACACCATATATTTT. The V call is TRBV10-3, the J call TRBJ1-3; 7 bases fit TRBD1. Germline loops: CDR1 ENHRY, CDR2 SYGVKD. The CDR3 totals 15 residues. The trim removed 6 bases at V and 8 bases at J, leaving 13 bases unmatched.

Many counts were recorded for this clonotype. The chain has TRBV29-1 and TRBJ2-7, with 8 bases lining up with TRBD1. Trimming cost V 1 base and J 1 base; bases outside gene matches: 6. From germline, CDR1 is SQVTM and CDR2 ANQGSEA. CDR3 length equals 15 residues. Written as DNA, the CDR3 is TGCAGCGTTGAAGGGACAGGGAGTGGTTCCTACGAGCAGTACTTC. Translated, it gives CSVEGTGSGSYEQYF.

Concerning this clonotype itself: This sequence may be a read error, since a much larger clone differs from it by one base. This chain links TRBV6-1 with TRBJ1-4, with a tentative D call TRBD1 (5 bases). Per germline, CDR1 MNHNS and CDR2 SASEGT. The length of the CDR3 is 15 residues. Between the trimmed V and J ends, which lost 1 base and 7 bases, there was a span of 13 bases. The CDR3 sequence: CASSEGGGISEKLFF. The CDR3 coding sequence is TGTGCCAGCAGTGAAGGCGGGGGGATAAGTGAAAAACTGTTTTTT.

In its sample, this clonotype was seen many times. The chain uses TRBV7-3 and TRBJ2-3; TRBD2 aligns across 7 bases. Per germline, CDR1 SGHTA and CDR2 FQGTGA. J lost 4 bases, V lost 5 bases, and 12 bases had no gene match. The CDR3 spans 16 residues. The CDR3 here is CASSPGGLGVADTQYF. In DNA form, the CDR3 reads TGTGCCAGCAGCCCCGGCGGACTAGGGGTGGCAGATACGCAGTATTTT.

This clonotype occurred many times. The chain combines TRBV5-1 with TRBJ1-1; D gene uncertain. The CDR3 loop spans 16 amino acids. Germline V lookup: CDR1 SGHRS, CDR2 YFSETQ. Trimming left V 0 bases short and J 1 base short, with 13 bases between. The CDR3 sequence is CASSLGQVGRNTEAFF. The CDR3 coding sequence is TGCGCCAGCAGCTTGGGGCAGGTGGGGAGGAACACTGAAGCTTTCTTT.

This clonotype was counted between two and nine times. This sequence joins TRBV10-3 and TRBJ1-2, with D perhaps TRBD1 (5 bases). Germline V gene sequence: CDR1 ENHRY, CDR2 SYGVKD. The CDR3 has 13 residues. V was pared by 5 bases and J by 2 bases, with 9 bases between. The CDR3 protein is CAISPGLNYGYTF. CDR3 bases: TGTGCCATCAGTCCAGGGTTGAACTATGGCTACACCTTC.

Of note for this clonotype: This could be a read error, since a much larger clone is one nucleotide away. The chain links TRBV4-1 to TRBJ1-4, with 8 bases lining up with TRBD1. Germline CDR1 reads MGHRA; CDR2 reads YSYEKL. The CDR3 loop spans 15 amino acids. The chain's CDR3 is CASSPGQGGNEKLVF. The CDR3 coding sequence is TGCGCCAGCAGCCCTGGACAGGGAGGAAATGAAAAACTGGTTTTT.

This clonotype was counted many times. The V gene is TRBV12-3 or TRBV12-4, the J gene TRBJ2-6, with D perhaps given as TRBD1 or TRBD2 (5 bases each). Between the trimmed V and J ends, which lost 4 bases and 0 bases, there was a span of 13 bases. This CDR3 has 17 residues. CDR3 coding DNA: TGTGCCAGCAGTTCCGGGACGGCAACCTCTGGGGCCAACGTCCTGACTTTC. The encoded protein is CASSSGTATSGANVLTF.

This clonotype was observed at least ten times. V gene TRBV6-1 combines with J gene TRBJ2-1, with 7 bases identical to TRBD1. In germline, CDR1 is MNHNS, CDR2 SASEGT. The V segment lost 8 bases and the J segment 6 bases; nucleotides outside the gene matches: 10. The CDR3 contains 14 residues. The CDR3 reads CASVLGQSVNEQFF. In DNA, the CDR3 is TGTGCCAGCGTATTGGGACAGTCGGTCAATGAGCAGTTCTTC.

This clonotype showed up many times. The V and J genes are TRBV29-1 and TRBJ1-1; D not resolved. V was clipped by 2 bases and J by 3 bases, with 13 bases between them. The CDR3 has 14 amino acids. Per the germline V gene, CDR1 is SQVTM and CDR2 is ANQGSEA. In DNA, the CDR3 is TGCAGCGTTGAAAGGAACGGACGGGACACTGAAGCTTTCTTT. Amino acids: CSVERNGRDTEAFF.

With regard to this clonotype: Possible read error: a much larger clone is one base away. This CDR3 is CANTRVDGANVLTF. The CDR3 DNA reads as TGTGCCAACACCCGGGTTGACGGGGCCAACGTCCTGACTTTC. This sequence joins TRBV6-1 and TRBJ2-6; no clear D gene. This CDR3 is built from 14 residues. Germline CDR1 and CDR2: MNHNS and SASEGT. The V end lost 10 bases, the J end lost 4 bases, and 14 bases lay between the germline ends.

This clonotype was seen at least ten times. The rearrangement joins TRBV20-1 to TRBJ1-5; 10 bases are a match to TRBD1. The germline V gene has CDR1 DFQATT and CDR2 SNEGSKA (reference sequence). V shed 6 bases, J shed 0 bases, and the junction held 5 bases outside the gene matches. The CDR3 is 15 amino acids. The CDR3: CSAGQGGGSNQPQHF. The CDR3 nucleotides are TGCAGTGCCGGACAGGGGGGCGGTAGCAATCAGCCCCAGCATTTT.

This clonotype was recorded only once. The rearrangement uses TRBV9 and TRBJ2-1; no clear D gene. Germline values: CDR1 SGDLS, CDR2 YYNGEE. With 2 bases removed from V and 7 bases from J, the gap between germline ends came to 19 bases. The CDR3 sequence is 16 residues long. Here the CDR3 reads CASSVYPGLKANEQFF. The CDR3 bases are TGTGCCAGCAGCGTTTACCCGGGCCTAAAGGCGAATGAGCAGTTCTTC.

This clonotype was seen only a few times. The chain combines TRBV9 with TRBJ2-1; D perhaps matches TRBD2 (6 bases). The CDR3 spans 12 residues. Germline-derived CDR1 and CDR2 are SGDLS and YYNGEE. V lost 1 base and J 9 bases, leaving 8 bases between the germline ends. CDR3 residues: CASSVHGSEQFF. Here the CDR3 DNA reads TGTGCCAGCAGCGTACACGGGAGTGAGCAGTTCTTC.

The gene calls are TRBV27 and TRBJ2-7; the match to TRBD1 covers 7 bases. Losses at the gene ends were 5 bases for V and 2 bases for J; bases not matched to a gene: 15. The CDR3 spans 17 residues. Looked up from germline, CDR1 is MNHEY and CDR2 is SMNVEV (reference sequence). Here the CDR3 reads CASSPYLITGAPYEQYF. The CDR3 coding sequence is TGTGCCAGCAGTCCGTACCTCATAACAGGGGCGCCCTACGAGCAGTACTTC.

This clonotype was found many times. The chain has TRBV20-1 and TRBJ2-1, with D uncertain. V lost 0 bases and J 9 bases, leaving 15 bases between the germline ends. The CDR3 length is 14 residues. Germline values: CDR1 DFQATT, CDR2 SNEGSKA (reference sequence). For the CDR3, the DNA is TGCAGTGCTAGAGATGGGTATTTAGGTGCTGAGCAGTTCTTC. Protein sequence: CSARDGYLGAEQFF.

This clonotype was seen ten or more times. The rearrangement uses TRBV28 and TRBJ2-5; 9 positions match TRBD1. The V and J ends lost 6 bases and 4 bases, in that order; junction bases with no gene match: 9. From germline, CDR1 is MDHEN and CDR2 SYDVKM. The CDR3 is 15 amino acids. This chain's CDR3 is CASRPGQGIGETQYF. CDR3 bases: TGTGCCAGCAGACCTGGACAGGGGATAGGAGAGACCCAGTACTTC.

This clonotype was seen ten or more times. The chain is built from TRBV19 and TRBJ2-2, with TRBD1 as a possible D gene (6 bases). Per the germline V gene, CDR1 is LNHDA and CDR2 is SQIVND (reference sequence). This CDR3 has 15 amino acids. V gave up 8 bases and J gave up 1 base, with 14 bases separating them. Here the CDR3 reads CASARLGQNTGELFF. The CDR3 DNA sequence: TGTGCCAGTGCCCGCTTGGGACAGAACACCGGGGAGCTGTTTTTT.